These T cell receptor beta chains were read from a single sample in a study of T cell changes during pregnancy in multiple sclerosis. TCRdb keeps only in-frame clones here, not all; method: immunoSEQ multiplex PCR. The table shows around 36,000 clones, with roughly 90% occurring only once. This sample comprised CD8+ T cells from peripheral blood mononuclear cells, obtained in the first trimester of pregnancy. Source of these receptors: a female donor with multiple sclerosis, enrolled in a pregnancy study. CDR3s include the opening cysteine and the closing phenylalanine or tryptophan. D genes are given only for firm matches. Clone sizes are given selectively: once, few, many, or a class where the clone is expanded.

cdr3_nt cdr3_aa j_call d_call clone_size v_call
TGCGCCAGCAGCCAAGATAGGGCCGGGGGCACTGAAGCTTTCTTT CASSQDRAGGTEAFF TRBJ1-1 NA NA TRBV4-1
TGTGCCAGCAGTGGCCTGGGGGGGAGTTATGGCTACACCTTC CASSGLGGSYGYTF TRBJ1-2 NA NA TRBV6-1
TGTGCCAGCAGCCTAATTCCGGGACTAGCGGGGGGGGACAATGAGCAGTTCTTC CASSLIPGLAGGDNEQFF TRBJ2-1 TRBD2 NA TRBV7-6
TGTGCCAGCGAGAGGGGAGGCGATCAGCCCCAGCATTTT CASERGGDQPQHF TRBJ1-5 NA once TRBV6-1
TGTGCCAGCAGTGACCACTGGGCCACCGGGGAGCTGTTTTTT CASSDHWATGELFF TRBJ2-2 NA NA TRBV6-4
TGTGCCAGGGAGACAGACACAGATACGCAGTATTTT CARETDTDTQYF TRBJ2-3 NA NA TRBV28
TGTGCCAGCAGCTTAGACCCGGGACAGGCGCCCCACACTGAAGCTTTCTTT CASSLDPGQAPHTEAFF TRBJ1-1 TRBD1 NA TRBV11-2
TGTGCCAGCAGTCCCGGACACTTAGGGGAAAAACTGTTTTTT CASSPGHLGEKLFF TRBJ1-4 NA NA TRBV27
TGTGCCAGCAGTGAAGACGAGGTCAATTTCTACGAGCAGTACTTC CASSEDEVNFYEQYF TRBJ2-7 NA NA TRBV6-1
TGCGCCAGCAGCCAAGGAGAGAACACCGGGGAGCTGTTTTTT CASSQGENTGELFF TRBJ2-2 NA NA TRBV4-1
TGTGCCAGCAGTGACGGACTAGCGAACACCGGGGAGCTGTTTTTT CASSDGLANTGELFF TRBJ2-2 TRBD2 NA TRBV6-4
TGTGCCATCAGCCCCGGGTCCGCGATCCCCTATGGCTACACCTTC CAISPGSAIPYGYTF TRBJ1-2 NA NA TRBV10-3
TGTGCCAGCAGCTTAGCGGGCAGGGGCTACGAGCAGTACTTC CASSLAGRGYEQYF TRBJ2-7 NA NA TRBV7-8
TGTGCCAGCAGTGAGGGGGCGGCAGGGGGGAATGAAAAACTGTTTTTT CASSEGAAGGNEKLFF TRBJ1-4 TRBD1 NA TRBV6-1
TGTGCCAGCAGCTTATCGTCTAGCGGGGCCTACGAGCAGTACTTC CASSLSSSGAYEQYF TRBJ2-7 TRBD2 NA TRBV7-8
TGTGCCAGCAGTTTAGGTCAGACATACGAGCAGTACTTC CASSLGQTYEQYF TRBJ2-7 NA NA TRBV27
TGTGCCTGGAGAGACACAGGGGTGAACACTGAAGCTTTCTTT CAWRDTGVNTEAFF TRBJ1-1 TRBD1 NA TRBV30
TGTGCCAGCAGCTCGATTGGTGGGGGGGGGCCCACTTACGAGCAGTACTTC CASSSIGGGGPTYEQYF TRBJ2-7 NA NA TRBV7-2
TGTGCCAGTCTCGGGGGACAGGGGGAAGCTTTCTTT CASLGGQGEAFF TRBJ1-1 TRBD1 NA TRBV2
TGCGCCAGCAGCCAGGGACTAAACTACGAGCAGTACTTC CASSQGLNYEQYF TRBJ2-7 TRBD2 NA TRBV4-1
TGTGCCAGCAGTGAAGCTAGCGGGGGGGCTTTGGAGACCCAGTACTTC CASSEASGGALETQYF TRBJ2-5 TRBD2 NA TRBV2
TGTGCCAGCAGTCGGGACAGCCTCAATCAGCCCCAGCATTTT CASSRDSLNQPQHF TRBJ1-5 TRBD1 NA TRBV2
TGTGCCAGCAGCCCACCGAGGGATGAGCAGTTCTTC CASSPPRDEQFF TRBJ2-1 NA NA TRBV7-9
TGCGCCAGCAGTCCGTTCTTAGCCGGCTATCGTGGCTACACCTTC CASSPFLAGYRGYTF TRBJ1-2 NA NA TRBV23-1
TGTGCCAGCAGAACCCTAGCGGGGGGGCCACATGAGCAGTTCTTC CASRTLAGGPHEQFF TRBJ2-1 TRBD2 NA TRBV27
TGTGCCAGCAGTTCCCGGACAGGGCTGACACCAGAGACCCAGTACTTC CASSSRTGLTPETQYF TRBJ2-5 TRBD1 NA TRBV27
TGTGCCAGCAGCTCCCGGACAGGCGTTAATGAAAAACTGTTTTTT CASSSRTGVNEKLFF TRBJ1-4 TRBD1 NA TRBV5-4
TGTGCCAGCAGCGACGGGTTAAATTCACCCCTCCACTTT CASSDGLNSPLHF TRBJ1-6 NA NA TRBV5-4
TGTGCCAGTCACCATGGAGATTATAGCAATCAGCCCCAGCATTTT CASHHGDYSNQPQHF TRBJ1-5 NA NA TRBV19
TGTGCCAGCAGCGCTGGGACATTGGGTGAGCAGTACTTC CASSAGTLGEQYF TRBJ2-7 NA once TRBV11-3
TGTGCCAGCAGCTTAGCATCCAGGGAACAGCCCCAGCATTTT CASSLASREQPQHF TRBJ1-5 NA NA TRBV7-9
TGTGCCAGCATGGGCAGGGGGACAGATACGCAGTATTTT CASMGRGTDTQYF TRBJ2-3 TRBD1 NA TRBV6-5
TGTGCCAGCAGTTTAAGCCAGGGGACCTCCTATAATTCACCCCTCCACTTT CASSLSQGTSYNSPLHF TRBJ1-6 NA NA TRBV27
TGTGCCAGCAGCGTAGCCGGGACAGGGGATAACTATGGCTACACCTTC CASSVAGTGDNYGYTF TRBJ1-2 TRBD1 NA TRBV9
TGTGCCAGCAGCGTGGGACACCCGAACACTGAAGCTTTCTTT CASSVGHPNTEAFF TRBJ1-1 NA few TRBV9